The clone carrying this TCR beta chain was detected only a few times. Its antigen is not known. The length of the CDR3 is 13 residues. Deletions cut 7 bases from V and 9 bases from J, with 17 bases between. Germline CDR1 reads SGHDT; CDR2 reads YYEEEE. Unique molecular identifiers had been added to the TCR beta cDNA libraries. Starting from approximately 1 to 10 million T cells, the study yielded about 490,000 cDNA molecules. TCRdb reprocessed the PCR reads with MiXCR, giving one entry per CDR3 protein. The table records about 540,000 distinct CDR3 sequences, about a third of them present only once. The data originate from a study of post-analysis software for immune sequencing data. Study observations and caveats: Significantly lower normalized Chao1 diversity was found in patients with multiple sclerosis relative to controls. With TRBV5-6, TRBV5-1 and TRBV20-1 included, five TRBV segments were more frequent in patients than in controls.

This TCR came from a girl between 2 and 17 years old with multiple sclerosis. This sequence joins TRBV5-6 and TRBJ2-1, with D possibly TRBD1 on 6 matching bases. Sequenced input: blood. In DNA form, the CDR3 reads TGTGCCAGCCCCCCAGGGGCCTGGGGTGAGCAGTTCTTC. It translates to CASPPGAWGEQFF.